The 3 T cell receptor beta chains reported below all come from one sample, sequenced in a study of T cell responses to AZD1222 COVID-19 vaccine. The repertoire was sequenced with immunoSEQ multiplex PCR; TCRdb's copy has only in-frame clones and lacks some. The sample holds about 110,000 clones, over 85% seen once. The sample in question was peripheral blood, obtained on day 0 of MenACWY control vaccination. The receptors were gathered from an adult in good health.

This sequence joins TRBV5-6 and TRBJ2-7, with a tentative D call TRBD2 (6 bases). V was cut by 3 bases and J by 6 bases, with 19 bases left in between. Per germline, CDR1 SGHDT and CDR2 YYEEEE. The CDR3 loop spans 15 amino acids. CDR3 protein: CASSYRPGAAAEQYF. The DNA for the CDR3 is TGTGCCAGCAGCTACCGACCGGGAGCGGCGGCCGAGCAGTACTTC.

The chain couples TRBV9 to TRBJ1-1; 9 bases are shared with TRBD1. The length of the CDR3 is 16 residues. Trimming at V came to 3 bases and at J to 4 bases, leaving 10 bases not matched to a gene. The germline V gene encodes CDR1 SGDLS and CDR2 YYNGEE. CDR3 sequence (DNA): TGTGCCAGCAGCGCCACGGGACAGGGATGGGGCACTGAAGCTTTCTTT. It codes for CASSATGQGWGTEAFF.

The rearrangement joins TRBV2 to TRBJ1-5; perhaps TRBD1 as D (5 bases). The germline V gene has CDR1 SNHLY and CDR2 FYNNEI. V lost 0 bases, J lost 8 bases, and 14 bases lay in between. The CDR3 spans 15 residues. The CDR3 loop reads CASSEALAGLEPQHF. CDR3 bases: TGTGCCAGCAGTGAAGCGCTTGCGGGGCTTGAGCCCCAGCATTTT.